Each of the 2 T cell receptor beta chains below was sequenced from the same sample in a study of cytomegalovirus exposure and HLA in healthy donors. PCR involved 60 Vbeta and 13 Jbeta primers. Data came from immunoSEQ multiplex PCR; TCRdb stores just in-frame clones and leaves some out. Of about 110,000 clones in the sample, about 76% were seen once. Input material: PBMCs. These receptors were collected from a woman aged 45-60 years in good health and CMV-seropositive.

Worth noting for this clone: The identical CDR3 is also encoded by other nucleotide sequences in the sample. V and J are TRBV5-1 and TRBJ1-2; 8 bases line up with TRBD1. The trim removed 3 bases at V and 2 bases at J, leaving 6 bases unmatched. The CDR3 has 15 amino acids. Germline V gene sequence: CDR1 SGHRS, CDR2 YFSETQ. The CDR3 bases are TGCGCCAGCAGCTCGACCGGGACAGGAAACTATGGCTACACCTTC. This sequence encodes CASSSTGTGNYGYTF.

The chain links TRBV30 to TRBJ2-3, with D possibly being TRBD2 (6 bases). V lost 0 bases and J 6 bases, leaving 19 bases between the germline ends. The CDR3 totals 16 residues. Germline V gene sequence: CDR1 GTSNPN, CDR2 SVGIG (reference sequence). The CDR3 nucleotides are TGTGCCTGGAGTGTAGACTTCCGCGGCCGGGGGGATACGCAGTATTTT. Residues: CAWSVDFRGRGDTQYF.